Given below is one T cell receptor (beta chain) in context. Germline V gene data show CDR1 as KGHSH and CDR2 as LQKENI. The CDR3 is made up of 14 amino acids. Trimming stripped 6 bases from V and 8 bases from J, with 14 bases between. The data were obtained in a study of blood T cell repertoires in COVID-19. How the authors handled the data: Nucleated cell number was recorded as an estimate derived from reference gene primer amplification. The method was immunoSEQ multiplex PCR; TCRdb's version includes in-frame clones alone and lacks a portion of them. V and J calls plus clone size are reproduced from that table; the DNA served to infer D and trimming. The sample holds more than 200,000 clones; 82% are singletons and the top ten take 4% to 6%.

The J gene is TRBJ1-6, the V gene TRBV18, with a weak D call TRBD1 (6 bases). The specimen sequenced was peripheral blood. The TCR originated in a woman aged 80 or over with active or convalescent COVID-19. This CDR3 reads CASSQQGTDSPLHF. CDR3 nucleotide sequence: TGTGCCAGCTCTCAACAGGGAACCGATTCACCCCTCCACTTT.